A selection of T cell receptor beta chains follows, all from one sample in a study of T cells in Graves' hyperthyroidism and ophthalmopathy. MiXCR was run by TCRdb on the multiplex PCR reads, yielding one entry per CDR3 protein. The sample carries about 47,000 distinct CDR3 sequences, roughly 50% recorded once. Sample: peripheral blood or thyroid tissue (not recorded which). Source of these receptors: a man aged 18 to 29 with Graves' hyperthyroidism. Each CDR3 is given with its conserved first and last residue. The D gene is left open where the match is weak. Expanded clones get a size class; other rows say once, few or many, or leave the size out.

TRBV6-1	TRBJ2-7	TRBD2	-	TGTGCCATCAGGGAAGCGGGAGATCGTAACGAGCAGTACTTC	CAIREAGDRNEQYF
TRBV6-1	TRBJ2-7	TRBD1	many	TGTGCCAGCGGCTGGGACAGCTCCTACGAGCAGTACTTC	CASGWDSSYEQYF
TRBV2	TRBJ1-2	TRBD1	-	TGTGCCAGCAGCGGTGACAGGGGCGAGCTCGGTGGCTACACCTTC	CASSGDRGELGGYTF
TRBV25-1	TRBJ2-7	-	-	TGTGCTAGCAGTAAGGACAACTCCTACGAGCAGTACTTC	CASSKDNSYEQYF
TRBV15	TRBJ1-5	TRBD1	-	TGTGCCAGCAGCCCCGGGACAGGGTATCAGCCCCAGCATTTT	CASSPGTGYQPQHF
TRBV19	TRBJ2-7	-	-	TGTGCCAGTAGAATAGAAATTACAAGCCGTGAGCAGTACTTC	CASRIEITSREQYF
TRBV7-2	TRBJ2-5	TRBD1	-	TGTGCCAGCAGCTTATACCGTGGGGGACAGGGTCAAGAGACCCAGTACTTC	CASSLYRGGQGQETQYF
TRBV10-3	TRBJ1-5	-	-	TGTGCCAGCAGTGACACGCCGCGGAGACCAGGGACCGGCAATCGGCCCCAGCATTTT	CASSDTPRRPGTGNRPQHF
TRBV24-1	TRBJ2-7	TRBD2	-	TGTGCCACCAGGCTACACCAAACTAGCGGCAGCTCCTACGAGCAGTACTTC	CATRLHQTSGSSYEQYF
TRBV13	TRBJ2-7	-	-	TGTGCCAGCAGCTTCAGGGTCTGGGAGCAGTACTTC	CASSFRVWEQYF
TRBV7-8	TRBJ1-3	TRBD1	many	TGTGCCAGCAGCCAGGACAGGGTAGCTGGAAACACCATATATTTT	CASSQDRVAGNTIYF
TRBV29-1	TRBJ1-1	-	medium-sized	TGCAGGGGTCTTGACACTGAAGCTTTCTTT	CRGLDTEAFF
TRBV12-3/TRBV12-4	TRBJ2-2	TRBD1	many	TGTGCCAGCAGTATTACAGGGGGCGCCGGGGAGCTGTTTTTT	CASSITGGAGELFF
TRBV7-2	TRBJ2-7	-	-	TGTGCCAGCAGCTTAGGGCTAGTCCCCTACGAGCAGTACTTC	CASSLGLVPYEQYF
TRBV7-4	TRBJ1-6	-	-	TGTGCCAGCAGCTTAGGGGGCCCATTATCGAATTCACCCCTCCACTTT	CASSLGGPLSNSPLHF
TRBV7-2	TRBJ1-5	TRBD1	once	TGTGCCAGCAGCGGACAGGGTAGGGATCAGCCCCAGCATTTT	CASSGQGRDQPQHF
TRBV20-1	TRBJ2-7	TRBD1	-	TGCAGTGCCGCAGGGGGACAGGGGTCCTACGAGCAGTACTTC	CSAAGGQGSYEQYF
TRBV9	TRBJ2-3	TRBD2	-	TGTGCCGGCAGCGAGGCTAGCGGTAGCACAGATACGCAGTATTTT	CAGSEASGSTDTQYF
TRBV7-9	TRBJ1-2	-	-	TGTGCCAGCAGTGAAAACTATGGCTACACCTTC	CASSENYGYTF
TRBV20-1	TRBJ2-5	TRBD2	-	TGCAGTGCTCGAGGGACTAGCGGGGCTATACAAGAGACCCAGTACTTC	CSARGTSGAIQETQYF
TRBV19	TRBJ1-5	-	many	TGTGCCAGTAGTACCGGGACCTTCAGTTTTCAGCCCCAGCATTTT	CASSTGTFSFQPQHF
TRBV4-1	TRBJ2-3	-	-	TGCGCCAGCAGCCAAGATGGTCAGGGGGGACGGGGGGGCCGAGGAGATACGCAGTATTTT	CASSQDGQGGRGGRGDTQYF
TRBV12-3/TRBV12-4	TRBJ1-4	-	many	TGTGCCAGCAGTTTACGGATTAATGAAAAACTGTTTTTT	CASSLRINEKLFF